This passage covers 6 T cell receptor beta chains from one sample sequenced in a study of blood T cell repertoires in COVID-19. Only in-frame clones appear in the TCRdb table, and some are missing; sequencing was by immunoSEQ multiplex PCR. The repertoire holds about 130,000 clones, about 72% seen once, with approximately 2% in the top ten. Material for sequencing was peripheral blood. Receptor source: a woman in her 70s with acute or convalescent COVID-19.

The rearrangement joins TRBV9 to TRBJ2-1; 7 bases agree with TRBD2. This CDR3 comprises 18 residues. CDR1 and CDR2 from the germline V gene are SGDLS and YYNGEE. V lost 3 bases and J lost 0; bases outside the gene matches: 12. The CDR3 coding sequence is TGTGCCAGCAGCGCCACAGCTAGCGGACTAAGCTCCTACAATGAGCAGTTCTTC. It yields the protein CASSATASGLSSYNEQFF. The whole variable domain, remainder taken from reference TRBV9 and TRBJ2-1, is DSGVTQTPKHLITATGQRVTLRCSPRSGDLSVYWYQQSLDQGLQFLIQYYNGEERAKGNILERFSAQQFPDLHSELNLSSLELGDSALYFCASSATASGLSSYNEQFFGPGTRLTVL.

The rearrangement uses TRBV10-1 and TRBJ2-5; the match to TRBD2 covers 9 bases. Trimming took 4 bases from V and 1 from J; bases not matched to a gene: 4. The CDR3 sequence is 15 residues long. Germline V gene data show CDR1 as WNHNN and CDR2 as SYGVQD (reference sequence). CDR3 sequence (DNA): TGCGCCAGCAGTGGACTAGCGGACCGCCAAGAGACCCAGTACTTC. Residues: CASSGLADRQETQYF.

The chain recombines TRBV10-3 with TRBJ2-2; TRBD1 aligns across 9 bases. This CDR3 has 17 residues. Germline V gene data show CDR1 as ENHRY and CDR2 as SYGVKD. The V gene end was trimmed by 1 base and the J gene end by 6 bases; junction bases not matched to a gene: 9. The CDR3 sequence: CAISEWSPGQGSGELFF. CDR3 bases: TGTGCCATCAGTGAGTGGAGTCCGGGACAGGGATCCGGGGAGCTGTTTTTT.

The chain combines TRBV12-3 or TRBV12-4 with TRBJ1-2, with unresolved D. This CDR3 has 13 residues. Between the trimmed V and J ends, which lost 3 bases and 3 bases, there was a span of 8 bases. The CDR3 DNA sequence: TGTGCCAGCAGTTTTCGGTCGGACTATGGCTACACCTTC. Translated: CASSFRSDYGYTF.

This clone has only a few counts. The chain employs TRBV7-2 and TRBJ1-4; the match to TRBD1 covers 7 bases. V shed 2 bases, J shed 7 bases, and the junction held 1 base outside the gene matches. The V gene's germline CDR1 is SGHTA and CDR2 FQGNSA. CDR3 length: 13 amino acids. The CDR3 spells CASSLTGVEKLFF. CDR3 DNA sequence: TGTGCCAGCAGCTTAACAGGGGTTGAAAAACTGTTTTTT.

The chain employs TRBV4-1 and TRBJ1-3; the match to TRBD1 covers 9 bases. CDR3 size: 16 residues. Germline lookup yields CDR1 MGHRA and CDR2 YSYEKL. The V gene end was trimmed by 1 base and the J gene end by 2 bases; junction bases not matched to a gene: 3. CDR3 nucleotide sequence: TGCGCCAGCAGCCAAGGACAGGGGGTAGCTGGAAACACCATATATTTT. This sequence encodes CASSQGQGVAGNTIYF.